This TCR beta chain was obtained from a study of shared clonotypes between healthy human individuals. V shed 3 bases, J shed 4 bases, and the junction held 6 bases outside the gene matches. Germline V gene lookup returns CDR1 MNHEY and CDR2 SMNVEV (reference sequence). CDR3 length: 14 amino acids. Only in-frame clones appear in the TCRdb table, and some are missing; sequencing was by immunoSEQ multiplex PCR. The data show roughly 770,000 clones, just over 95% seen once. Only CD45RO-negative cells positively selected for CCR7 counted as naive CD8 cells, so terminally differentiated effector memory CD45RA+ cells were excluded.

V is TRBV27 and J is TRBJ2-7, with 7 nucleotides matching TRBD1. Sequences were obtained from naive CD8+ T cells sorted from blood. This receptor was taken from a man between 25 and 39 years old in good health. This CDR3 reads CASSFTGEVYEQYF. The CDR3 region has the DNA TGTGCCAGCAGTTTTACAGGGGAAGTATACGAGCAGTACTTC.